One and the same sample provided the 2 T cell receptor beta chains below, sequenced in a study of cytomegalovirus exposure and HLA in healthy donors. 60 Vbeta and 13 Jbeta primers were used in PCR. Produced via immunoSEQ multiplex PCR; TCRdb's table is partial and in-frame only. The data hold 100,000 or so clones, with about three fifths observed a single time. Sequencing was carried out using PBMCs. These receptors all stem from a woman aged 25 to 39 in good health and CMV-seropositive.

This sequence joins TRBV7-2 and TRBJ1-2; TRBD1 matches 9 bases. The V gene end was trimmed by 5 bases and the J gene end by 3 bases; junction bases not matched to a gene: 7. Germline values: CDR1 SGHTA, CDR2 FQGNSA. The CDR3 contains 15 residues. The CDR3 reads CASSPGQGTYYGYTF. The CDR3 region has the DNA TGTGCCAGCAGCCCCGGACAGGGGACCTACTATGGCTACACCTTC.

The rearrangement links TRBV27 to TRBJ1-2; maybe TRBD1 (5 bases). The length of the CDR3 is 11 residues. Trimming took off 5 bases at V and 6 bases at J, with 7 bases between the two ends. The germline V gene encodes CDR1 MNHEY and CDR2 SMNVEV (reference sequence). The CDR3 region is CASSKGDGYTF. The CDR3 DNA is TGTGCCAGCAGTAAAGGGGATGGCTACACCTTC.